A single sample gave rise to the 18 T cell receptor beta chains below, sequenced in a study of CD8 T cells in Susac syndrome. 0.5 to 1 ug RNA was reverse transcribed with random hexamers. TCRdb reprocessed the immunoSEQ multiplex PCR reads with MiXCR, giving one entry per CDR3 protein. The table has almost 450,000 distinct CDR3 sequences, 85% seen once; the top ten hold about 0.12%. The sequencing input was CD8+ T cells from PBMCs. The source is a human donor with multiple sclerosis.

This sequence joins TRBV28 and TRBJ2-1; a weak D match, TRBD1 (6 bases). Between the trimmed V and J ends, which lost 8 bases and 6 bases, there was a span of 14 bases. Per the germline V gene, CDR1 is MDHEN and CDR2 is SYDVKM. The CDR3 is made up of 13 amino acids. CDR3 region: CASLPRGGNEQFF. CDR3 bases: TGTGCCAGCTTACCCAGGGGCGGCAATGAGCAGTTCTTC.

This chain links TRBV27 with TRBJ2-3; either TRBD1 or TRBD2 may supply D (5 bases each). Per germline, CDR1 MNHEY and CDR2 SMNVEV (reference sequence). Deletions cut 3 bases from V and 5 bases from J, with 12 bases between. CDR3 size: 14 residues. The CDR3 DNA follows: TGTGCCAGCAGTTTGAGAGGGACGGTAGATACGCAGTATTTT. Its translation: CASSLRGTVDTQYF.

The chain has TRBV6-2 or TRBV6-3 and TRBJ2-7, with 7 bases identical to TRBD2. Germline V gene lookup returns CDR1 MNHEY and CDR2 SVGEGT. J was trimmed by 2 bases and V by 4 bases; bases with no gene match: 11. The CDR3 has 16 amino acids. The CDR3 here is CASSSLTSDRTYEQYF. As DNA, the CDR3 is TGTGCCAGCAGTTCCCTCACTAGCGATCGAACCTACGAGCAGTACTTC.

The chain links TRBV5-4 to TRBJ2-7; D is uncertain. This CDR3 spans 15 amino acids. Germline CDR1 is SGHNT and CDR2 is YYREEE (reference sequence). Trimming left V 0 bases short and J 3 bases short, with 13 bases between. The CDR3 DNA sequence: TGTGCCAGCAGCTTGGATTCGCAGGATGTCTACGAGCAGTACTTC. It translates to CASSLDSQDVYEQYF.

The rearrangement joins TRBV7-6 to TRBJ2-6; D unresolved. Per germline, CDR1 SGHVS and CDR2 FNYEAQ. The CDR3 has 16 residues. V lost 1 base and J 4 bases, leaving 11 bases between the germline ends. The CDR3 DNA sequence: TGTGCCAGCAGCTTAGAGGCCTCGGAGGGGGCCAACGTCCTGACTTTC. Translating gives CASSLEASEGANVLTF.

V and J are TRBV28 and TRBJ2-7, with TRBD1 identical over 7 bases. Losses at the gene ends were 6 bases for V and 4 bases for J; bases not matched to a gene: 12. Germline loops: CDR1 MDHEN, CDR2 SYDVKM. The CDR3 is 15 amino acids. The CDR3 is CASSPPGQTNYEQYF. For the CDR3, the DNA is TGTGCCAGCAGCCCACCGGGACAGACAAATTACGAGCAGTACTTC.

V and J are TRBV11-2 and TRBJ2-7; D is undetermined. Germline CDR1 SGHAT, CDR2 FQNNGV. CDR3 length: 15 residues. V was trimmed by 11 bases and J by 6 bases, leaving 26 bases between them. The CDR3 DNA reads TGTGCCGGTAGCTTAGACCTCACGTACGTGGGCGAGCAGTACTTC. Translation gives CAGSLDLTYVGEQYF.

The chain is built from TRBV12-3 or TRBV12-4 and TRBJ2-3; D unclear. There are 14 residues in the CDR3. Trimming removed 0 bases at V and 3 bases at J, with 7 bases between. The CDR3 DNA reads TGTGCCAGCAGTTTAGCAGGCTGGACAGATACGCAGTATTTT. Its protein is CASSLAGWTDTQYF.

CDR3 sequence: CASSEIGTGTYSYEQYF. In DNA, the CDR3 is TGTGCCAGCAGTGAGATAGGGACAGGGACCTACTCCTACGAGCAGTACTTC. This sequence joins TRBV2 and TRBJ2-7, with 9 bases aligning to TRBD1. The germline V gene encodes CDR1 SNHLY and CDR2 FYNNEI. The J segment lost 0 bases and the V segment lost 3 bases, leaving 9 bases of the junction unmatched. The CDR3 is made up of 17 amino acids.

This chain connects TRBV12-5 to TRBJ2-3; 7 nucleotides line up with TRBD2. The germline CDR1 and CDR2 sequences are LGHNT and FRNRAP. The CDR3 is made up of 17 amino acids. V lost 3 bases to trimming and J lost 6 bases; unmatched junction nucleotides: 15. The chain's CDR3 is CASGFPLTSEAGDTQYF. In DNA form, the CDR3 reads TGTGCTAGTGGTTTCCCATTAACTAGCGAAGCTGGGGATACGCAGTATTTT.

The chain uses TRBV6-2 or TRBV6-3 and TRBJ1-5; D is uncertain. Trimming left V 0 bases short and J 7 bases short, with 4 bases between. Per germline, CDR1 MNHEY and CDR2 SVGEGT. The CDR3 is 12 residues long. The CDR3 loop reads CASSYSRQPQHF. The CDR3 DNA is TGTGCCAGCAGTTACTCGAGGCAGCCCCAGCATTTT.

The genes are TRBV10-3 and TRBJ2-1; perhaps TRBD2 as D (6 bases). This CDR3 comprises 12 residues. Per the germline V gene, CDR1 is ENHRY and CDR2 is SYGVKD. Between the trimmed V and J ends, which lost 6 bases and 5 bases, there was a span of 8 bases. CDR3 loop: CAISPGDNEQFF. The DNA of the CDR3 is TGTGCCATCAGCCCGGGGGACAATGAGCAGTTCTTC.

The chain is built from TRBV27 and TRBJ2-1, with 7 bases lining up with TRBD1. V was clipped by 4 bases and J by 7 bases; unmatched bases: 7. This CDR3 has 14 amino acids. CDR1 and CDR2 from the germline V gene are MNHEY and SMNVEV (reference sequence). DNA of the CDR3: TGTGCCAGCAGTTCATCGGACAGGAGGAATGAGCAGTTCTTC. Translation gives CASSSSDRRNEQFF.

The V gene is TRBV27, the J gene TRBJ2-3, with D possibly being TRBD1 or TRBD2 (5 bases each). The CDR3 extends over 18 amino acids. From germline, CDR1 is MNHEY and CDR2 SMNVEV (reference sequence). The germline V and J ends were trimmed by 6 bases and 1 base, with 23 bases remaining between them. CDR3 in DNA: TGTGCCAGCAGCGGGGACCTCACTAAACTTCGCGGCACAGATACGCAGTATTTT. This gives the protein CASSGDLTKLRGTDTQYF.

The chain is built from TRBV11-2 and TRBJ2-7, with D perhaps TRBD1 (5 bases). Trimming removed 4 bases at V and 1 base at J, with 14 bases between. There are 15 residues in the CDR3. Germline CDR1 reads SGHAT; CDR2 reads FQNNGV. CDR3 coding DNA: TGTGCCAGCAGCTCCCTTGGACAAAAATCCTACGAGCAGTACTTC. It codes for CASSSLGQKSYEQYF.

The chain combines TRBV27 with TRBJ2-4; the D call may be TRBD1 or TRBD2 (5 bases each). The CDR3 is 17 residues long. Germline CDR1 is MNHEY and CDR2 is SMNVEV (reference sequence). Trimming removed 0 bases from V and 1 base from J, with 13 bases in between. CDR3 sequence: CASSLSIKGTAKNIQYF. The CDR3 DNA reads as TGTGCCAGCAGTTTATCGATAAAGGGGACGGCCAAAAACATTCAGTACTTC.

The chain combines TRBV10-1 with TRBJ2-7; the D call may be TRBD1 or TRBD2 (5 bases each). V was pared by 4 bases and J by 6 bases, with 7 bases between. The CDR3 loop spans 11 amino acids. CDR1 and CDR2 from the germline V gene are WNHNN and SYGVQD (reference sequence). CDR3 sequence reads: CASSAGTEQYF. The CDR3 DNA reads TGCGCCAGCAGTGCGGGGACCGAGCAGTACTTC.

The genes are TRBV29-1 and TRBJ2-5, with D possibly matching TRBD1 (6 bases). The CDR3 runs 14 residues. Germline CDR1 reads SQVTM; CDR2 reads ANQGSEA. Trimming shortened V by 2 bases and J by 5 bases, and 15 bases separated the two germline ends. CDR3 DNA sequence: TGCAGCGTTGAACCCACAGGGTTAGGGGAGACCCAGTACTTC. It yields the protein CSVEPTGLGETQYF. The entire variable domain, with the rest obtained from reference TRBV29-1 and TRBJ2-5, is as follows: SAVISQKPSRDICQRGTSLTIQCQVDSQVTMMFWYRQQPGQSLTLIATANQGSEATYESGFVIDKFPISRPNLTFSTLTVSNMSPEDSSIYLCSVEPTGLGETQYFGPGTRLLVL.